A single sample gave rise to the 28 T cell receptor beta chains below, sequenced in a study of cytomegalovirus exposure and HLA in healthy donors. The protocol was immunoSEQ multiplex PCR, while the TCRdb copy is restricted to in-frame clones and leaves out a portion. In the table there are about 130,000 clones, roughly 90% of which are singletons. The sequencing sample was made of PBMCs. These receptors were obtained from a man in his thirties or forties in good health and CMV-seronegative.

This clone is labeled as medium-sized. This sequence joins TRBV4-3 and TRBJ2-7, with 8 bases that match TRBD2. This CDR3 is 16 amino acids long. Trimming cost V 0 bases and J 1 base; bases outside gene matches: 5. CDR1 and CDR2 (germline): LGHNA, YSLEER. This chain's CDR3 is CASSQDYAGGSYEQYF. CDR3 bases: TGCGCCAGCAGCCAAGATTATGCGGGAGGTTCCTACGAGCAGTACTTC.

DNA of the CDR3: TGTGCCTGGGGGCTCAGGGAGACCCAGTACTTC. It encodes CAWGLRETQYF. The chain employs TRBV30 and TRBJ2-5; D not resolved. This CDR3 comprises 11 residues. V lost 5 bases, J lost 5 bases, and 9 bases lay in between. Germline V gene lookup returns CDR1 GTSNPN and CDR2 SVGIG (reference sequence).

This chain connects TRBV7-2 to TRBJ2-7; 7 bases map to TRBD2. This CDR3 is 16 amino acids long. Germline V lookup: CDR1 SGHTA, CDR2 FQGNSA. After removal of 2 bases from V and 0 bases from J, the junction contained 7 bases not matched to a gene. In DNA, the CDR3 is TGTGCCAGCAGCTTATTGGGCGGGGGAAGCTCCTACGAGCAGTACTTC. This translates into CASSLLGGGSSYEQYF.

The V call is TRBV4-2, the J call TRBJ1-5; D ambiguous. This CDR3 is built from 17 residues. V was pared by 0 bases and J by 0 bases, with 12 bases between. CDR1 and CDR2 from the germline V gene are LGHNA and YNFKEQ. The CDR3 reads CASSQDRERDSNQPQHF. In nucleotides, the CDR3 is TGTGCCAGCAGCCAAGATAGGGAGCGGGATAGCAATCAGCCCCAGCATTTT.

This clone was counted a few times. This sequence joins TRBV5-1 and TRBJ2-3; TRBD2 aligns across 10 bases. The CDR3 runs 16 residues. The trim removed 0 bases at V and 2 bases at J, leaving 3 bases unmatched. CDR1 and CDR2 (germline): SGHRS, YFSETQ. Written as DNA, the CDR3 is TGCGCCAGCAGCTTGGTAGCGGGAGGAACCACAGATACGCAGTATTTT. It encodes CASSLVAGGTTDTQYF.

The chain recombines TRBV19 with TRBJ2-2, with D uncertain. The CDR3 length is 17 residues. Trimming left V 3 bases short and J 0 bases short, with 14 bases between. Germline V gene lookup returns CDR1 LNHDA and CDR2 SQIVND (reference sequence). The CDR3 coding sequence is TGTGCCAGTAGTATTTACTGGAGCCTACCGAACACCGGGGAGCTGTTTTTT. Translating gives CASSIYWSLPNTGELFF.

This clone was observed a few times. This chain links TRBV29-1 with TRBJ2-5, with D possibly being TRBD2 (5 bases). Germline CDR1 is SQVTM and CDR2 is ANQGSEA. CDR3 size: 13 residues. The V end was cut by 1 base, the J end by 7 bases, with 13 bases between. The DNA of the CDR3 is TGCAGCGTTGAAGTTTTGAGGGAAGGGACCCAGTACTTC. It codes for CSVEVLREGTQYF. Full variable domain (missing parts from reference TRBV29-1 and TRBJ2-5): SAVISQKPSRDICQRGTSLTIQCQVDSQVTMMFWYRQQPGQSLTLIATANQGSEATYESGFVIDKFPISRPNLTFSTLTVSNMSPEDSSIYLCSVEVLREGTQYFGPGTRLLVL.

This chain uses TRBV15 with TRBJ2-2; D ambiguous. This CDR3 spans 18 amino acids. Deletions cut 3 bases from V and 0 bases from J, with 17 bases between. Per germline, CDR1 LNHNV and CDR2 YYDKDF (reference sequence). As DNA, the CDR3 is TGTGCCACCAGCAGGGGTCTAATGGGCAGGTCGAACACCGGGGAGCTGTTTTTT. It specifies CATSRGLMGRSNTGELFF.

The V call is TRBV14, the J call TRBJ1-3, with TRBD1 identical over 7 bases. The V and J ends lost 6 bases and 6 bases, in that order; junction bases with no gene match: 5. The CDR3 contains 13 residues. Germline V CDR1 and CDR2: SGHDN, FVKESK. The CDR3 nucleotides read TGTGCCAGCAGGCGGACAGGACTAAACACCATATATTTT. It yields the protein CASRRTGLNTIYF.

The chain joins TRBV19 to TRBJ2-2; 7 nucleotides align to TRBD1. The germline gives CDR1 LNHDA, CDR2 SQIVND (reference sequence). The CDR3 contains 17 residues. With 9 bases clipped from V and 0 bases from J, the junction kept 13 bases outside the gene matches. The CDR3 nucleotides are TGTGCCAGCTCTATTCTAGGACAGGCCACGAACACCGGGGAGCTGTTTTTT. The encoded protein is CASSILGQATNTGELFF.

V is TRBV19 and J is TRBJ1-5, with D perhaps matching TRBD1 (5 bases). In germline, CDR1 is LNHDA, CDR2 SQIVND (reference sequence). The CDR3 contains 14 residues. V was cut by 5 bases and J by 6 bases, with 14 bases left in between. CDR3 DNA: TGTGCCAGTAGTGCCCACCTTAGGGGTCAGCCCCAGCATTTT. Its translation is CASSAHLRGQPQHF.

The V and J genes are TRBV4-3 and TRBJ1-1, with a possible D match to TRBD1 (5 bases). CDR3 length equals 13 residues. The V gene lost 1 base and the J gene lost 4 bases, with 7 bases spanning the gap. Per germline, CDR1 LGHNA and CDR2 YSLEER. CDR3 in amino acids: CASSQVGGTEAFF. The CDR3 DNA reads TGCGCCAGCAGCCAAGTGGGGGGCACTGAAGCTTTCTTT.

The genes are TRBV7-2 and TRBJ2-2, with D possibly being TRBD2 (5 bases). With 5 bases removed from V and 7 bases from J, the gap between germline ends came to 20 bases. The germline V gene encodes CDR1 SGHTA and CDR2 FQGNSA. The CDR3 runs to 16 residues. Written as DNA, the CDR3 is TGTGCCAGCAGCCTAGAAGGTCCGGGAATCGTCGGGGAGCTGTTTTTT. It codes for CASSLEGPGIVGELFF.

The CDR3 sequence: CASSHPSRSSYNEQFF. CDR3 bases: TGCGCCAGCAGCCATCCATCGAGGAGCTCCTACAATGAGCAGTTCTTC. This chain uses TRBV4-1 with TRBJ2-1; D not resolved. Germline V lookup: CDR1 MGHRA, CDR2 YSYEKL. The length of the CDR3 is 16 residues. V was pared by 3 bases and J by 0 bases, with 12 bases between.

The gene calls are TRBV5-1 and TRBJ2-3, with 9 positions matching TRBD2. This CDR3 is built from 14 residues. Germline CDR1 and CDR2: SGHRS and YFSETQ. V was pared by 0 bases and J by 6 bases, with 2 bases of the junction left unmatched. The CDR3 reads CASSLVAGADTQYF. In DNA, the CDR3 is TGCGCCAGCAGCTTGGTAGCGGGAGCCGATACGCAGTATTTT.

The chain carries TRBV30 and TRBJ2-7, with D possibly being TRBD2 (5 bases). The germline CDR1 and CDR2 sequences are GTSNPN and SVGIG (reference sequence). CDR3 length equals 15 residues. Between the trimmed V and J ends, which lost 0 bases and 0 bases, there was a span of 12 bases. This CDR3 reads CAWSVGGLGSYEQYF. CDR3 bases: TGTGCCTGGAGTGTTGGAGGCCTGGGCTCCTACGAGCAGTACTTC.

J is TRBJ2-7 and V is TRBV7-9; TRBD1 might be the D (6 bases). Trimming shortened V by 2 bases and J by 7 bases, and 15 bases separated the two germline ends. Germline V gene lookup returns CDR1 SEHNR and CDR2 FQNEAQ (reference sequence). This CDR3 region has 14 residues. The CDR3 protein is CASSLSDRPKEQYF. The DNA of the CDR3 is TGTGCCAGCAGCTTATCCGACAGGCCCAAGGAGCAGTACTTC.

The rearrangement links TRBV19 to TRBJ1-1; maybe TRBD1 (5 bases). This CDR3 is built from 14 residues. CDR1 is LNHDA and CDR2 is SQIVND in the germline V gene (reference sequence). The V gene lost 8 bases and the J gene lost 5 bases, with 18 bases spanning the gap. The chain's CDR3 is CASAPFRVETEAFF. The CDR3 nucleotides read TGTGCCAGTGCGCCATTCAGGGTTGAGACTGAAGCTTTCTTT.

The rearrangement links TRBV7-3 to TRBJ2-1, with TRBD2 identical over 7 bases. Trimming took 2 bases from V and 5 from J; bases not matched to a gene: 12. Germline assignment: CDR1 SGHTA and CDR2 FQGTGA. The CDR3 runs to 17 residues. The CDR3 DNA is TGTGCCAGCAGCTTACTCGGGGCAGCGGGACCAAACAATGAGCAGTTCTTC. Its translation: CASSLLGAAGPNNEQFF.

CDR3 protein: CASSVVGTSGVVGDEQFF. The CDR3 DNA is TGTGCCAGCAGCGTAGTCGGGACTAGCGGGGTCGTTGGCGATGAGCAGTTCTTC. The chain joins TRBV9 to TRBJ2-1, with 13 bases identical to TRBD2. The CDR3 contains 18 residues. The V gene end was trimmed by 0 bases and the J gene end by 8 bases; junction bases not matched to a gene: 11. The germline V gene has CDR1 SGDLS and CDR2 YYNGEE.

The genes are TRBV29-1 and TRBJ1-1, with TRBD1 matching 7 bases. This CDR3 is 11 amino acids long. Germline values: CDR1 SQVTM, CDR2 ANQGSEA. V shed 6 bases and J 8 bases; nucleotides not matched to a gene: 6. The CDR3 nucleotides are TGCAGCGTCGGACAGGTCCCCGAAGCTTTCTTT. It encodes CSVGQVPEAFF.

Only one count was recorded for this clone. The genes are TRBV7-9 and TRBJ2-4, with D perhaps TRBD1 (5 bases). The CDR3 extends over 14 amino acids. In germline, CDR1 is SEHNR, CDR2 FQNEAQ (reference sequence). V shed 2 bases and J shed 8 bases, with 13 bases lying between them. CDR3 residues: CASSLPAQGDIQYF. DNA of the CDR3: TGTGCCAGCAGCTTACCCGCCCAAGGGGACATTCAGTACTTC.

The rearrangement links TRBV30 to TRBJ2-7; the D gene is possibly TRBD1 (5 bases). V lost 3 bases, J lost 3 bases, and 18 bases lay in between. The CDR3 length is 15 residues. Germline V lookup: CDR1 GTSNPN, CDR2 SVGIG (reference sequence). The CDR3 DNA sequence: TGTGCCTGGAGCGGAGAGACAGTGCCAAACTACGAGCAGTACTTC. This translates into CAWSGETVPNYEQYF. Full variable domain (rest looked up from reference TRBV30 and TRBJ2-7): SQTIHQWPATLVQPVGSPLSLECTVEGTSNPNLYWYRQAAGRGLQLLFYSVGIGQISSEVPQNLSASRPQDRQFILSSKKLLLSDSGFYLCAWSGETVPNYEQYFGPGTRLTVT.

The chain employs TRBV18 and TRBJ1-4; 7 nucleotides agree with TRBD1. V trimming: 0 bases; J trimming: 5 bases; junction bases outside the gene matches: 6. Germline-derived CDR1 and CDR2 are KGHSH and LQKENI. The CDR3 contains 16 residues. Here the CDR3 DNA reads TGTGCCAGCTCACCACCCTGGGGGACAGAAAATGAAAAACTGTTTTTT. Its protein is CASSPPWGTENEKLFF.

This clone was counted a few times. The gene calls are TRBV30 and TRBJ1-5, with a weak D call TRBD1 (5 bases). Germline V gives CDR1 GTSNPN, CDR2 SVGIG (reference sequence). The CDR3 covers 13 residues. V was clipped by 2 bases and J by 9 bases, with 14 bases between them. Written as DNA, the CDR3 is TGTGCCTGGAGTCCCCAGGGTCCATCGCCCCAGCATTTT. This encodes CAWSPQGPSPQHF. Filled out from reference TRBV30 and TRBJ1-5, the complete variable domain reads SQTIHQWPATLVQPVGSPLSLECTVEGTSNPNLYWYRQAAGRGLQLLFYSVGIGQISSEVPQNLSASRPQDRQFILSSKKLLLSDSGFYLCAWSPQGPSPQHFGDGTRLSIL.

CDR3 nucleotide sequence: TGTGCCAGCAGCCGACAGGGGGTTTCACCCCTCCACTTT. Protein product: CASSRQGVSPLHF. The V call is TRBV14, the J call TRBJ1-6, with TRBD1 matching over 9 bases. CDR1 SGHDN and CDR2 FVKESK come from the germline V gene. This CDR3 has 13 residues. V lost 4 bases, J lost 9 bases, and 1 base stayed unmatched. The whole variable domain, remainder taken from reference TRBV14 and TRBJ1-6, is EAGVTQFPSHSVIEKGQTVTLRCDPISGHDNLYWYRRVMGKEIKFLLHFVKESKQDESGMPNNRFLAERTGGTYSTLKVQPAELEDSGVYFCASSRQGVSPLHFGNGTRLTVT.

The chain employs TRBV4-1 and TRBJ2-7, with 9 bases matching TRBD2. The CDR3 spans 15 residues. V was pared by 6 bases and J by 0 bases, with 6 bases of the junction left unmatched. CDR1 is MGHRA and CDR2 is YSYEKL in the germline V gene. Written as DNA, the CDR3 is TGCGCCAGCAGGCGACTAGCGGAAACCTCCTACGAGCAGTACTTC. It specifies CASRRLAETSYEQYF.

This rearrangement joins TRBV19 to TRBJ1-1; TRBD1 agrees at 7 bases. Germline values: CDR1 LNHDA, CDR2 SQIVND (reference sequence). The CDR3 has 13 amino acids. V gave up 3 bases and J gave up 7 bases; unmatched junction bases: 5. CDR3 sequence reads: CASSIPRDSEAFF. As DNA, the CDR3 is TGTGCCAGTAGTATCCCTCGGGACAGTGAAGCTTTCTTT.